The source of this T cell receptor beta chain is a study of shared clonotypes between healthy human individuals. General study findings and limits: Measured sharing among donors was expected to vary with sequencing depth.

Sequenced by immunoSEQ multiplex PCR; TCRdb stores in-frame clones only, minus some. This repertoire shows some 1,900,000 clones, about 94% found once; its top ten account for 0.95% to 1.5%. Turning to this clone: Its matching antigen is unknown. Additional DNA sequences in this sample encode the identical CDR3.

CD45RO-negative cells were positively selected for CCR7, leaving out terminally differentiated effector memory CD45RA+ cells. This CDR3 has 14 amino acids. The junction had 0 bases not matched to a gene; V was cut back by 1 base and J by 0 bases. Per germline, CDR1 SGHDN and CDR2 FVKESK. The clonotype comes from a young man in good health. The V call is TRBV14, the J call TRBJ2-7, with 7 bases that match TRBD1. Sequenced: naive CD8+ T cells sorted from blood. This CDR3 reads CASSQGTGSYEQYF. The DNA for the CDR3 is TGTGCCAGCAGCCAAGGGACAGGCTCCTACGAGCAGTACTTC.